This TCR beta chain was documented in a study of response to subunit inactivated influenza vaccine. This CDR3 is 16 amino acids long. Germline CDR1 is MNHEY and CDR2 is SVGAGI. The germline V and J ends were trimmed by 2 bases and 0 bases, with 14 bases remaining between them. TCRdb independently ran MiXCR on the RT-PCR reads; one entry per CDR3 protein. The profile covers more than 550,000 distinct CDR3 sequences, with approximately 12% appearing a single time and about 10% taken by the ten largest. The rearrangement uses TRBV6-5 and TRBJ2-7; tentative D call: TRBD1 (6 bases). The receptor comes from a man aged 45-65 years who received an inactivated influenza vaccine. The sequencing used PBMCs from blood, collected on the day of vaccination. CDR3 in DNA: TGTGCCAGCAGTTACCGTGACAGGTCCCTCTCCTACGAGCAGTACTTC. Residues: CASSYRDRSLSYEQYF.